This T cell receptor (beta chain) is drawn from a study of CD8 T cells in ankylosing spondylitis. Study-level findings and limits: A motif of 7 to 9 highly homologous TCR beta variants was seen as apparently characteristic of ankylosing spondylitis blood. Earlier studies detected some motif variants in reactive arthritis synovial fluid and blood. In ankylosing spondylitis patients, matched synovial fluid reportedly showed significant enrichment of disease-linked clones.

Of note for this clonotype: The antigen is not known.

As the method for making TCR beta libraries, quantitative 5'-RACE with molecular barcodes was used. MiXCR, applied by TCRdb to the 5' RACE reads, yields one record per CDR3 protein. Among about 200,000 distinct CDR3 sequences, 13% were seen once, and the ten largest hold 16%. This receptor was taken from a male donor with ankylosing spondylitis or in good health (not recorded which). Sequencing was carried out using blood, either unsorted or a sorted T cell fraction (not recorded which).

The DNA of the CDR3 is TGTGCCTGGAGTGTGGCAGCGTACAATGAGCAGTTCTTC. Translating gives CAWSVAAYNEQFF. The rearrangement joins TRBV30 to TRBJ2-1; D unresolved. The CDR3 has 13 amino acids. Trimming shortened V by 0 bases and J by 4 bases, and 7 bases separated the two germline ends. Germline lookup yields CDR1 GTSNPN and CDR2 SVGIG (reference sequence).